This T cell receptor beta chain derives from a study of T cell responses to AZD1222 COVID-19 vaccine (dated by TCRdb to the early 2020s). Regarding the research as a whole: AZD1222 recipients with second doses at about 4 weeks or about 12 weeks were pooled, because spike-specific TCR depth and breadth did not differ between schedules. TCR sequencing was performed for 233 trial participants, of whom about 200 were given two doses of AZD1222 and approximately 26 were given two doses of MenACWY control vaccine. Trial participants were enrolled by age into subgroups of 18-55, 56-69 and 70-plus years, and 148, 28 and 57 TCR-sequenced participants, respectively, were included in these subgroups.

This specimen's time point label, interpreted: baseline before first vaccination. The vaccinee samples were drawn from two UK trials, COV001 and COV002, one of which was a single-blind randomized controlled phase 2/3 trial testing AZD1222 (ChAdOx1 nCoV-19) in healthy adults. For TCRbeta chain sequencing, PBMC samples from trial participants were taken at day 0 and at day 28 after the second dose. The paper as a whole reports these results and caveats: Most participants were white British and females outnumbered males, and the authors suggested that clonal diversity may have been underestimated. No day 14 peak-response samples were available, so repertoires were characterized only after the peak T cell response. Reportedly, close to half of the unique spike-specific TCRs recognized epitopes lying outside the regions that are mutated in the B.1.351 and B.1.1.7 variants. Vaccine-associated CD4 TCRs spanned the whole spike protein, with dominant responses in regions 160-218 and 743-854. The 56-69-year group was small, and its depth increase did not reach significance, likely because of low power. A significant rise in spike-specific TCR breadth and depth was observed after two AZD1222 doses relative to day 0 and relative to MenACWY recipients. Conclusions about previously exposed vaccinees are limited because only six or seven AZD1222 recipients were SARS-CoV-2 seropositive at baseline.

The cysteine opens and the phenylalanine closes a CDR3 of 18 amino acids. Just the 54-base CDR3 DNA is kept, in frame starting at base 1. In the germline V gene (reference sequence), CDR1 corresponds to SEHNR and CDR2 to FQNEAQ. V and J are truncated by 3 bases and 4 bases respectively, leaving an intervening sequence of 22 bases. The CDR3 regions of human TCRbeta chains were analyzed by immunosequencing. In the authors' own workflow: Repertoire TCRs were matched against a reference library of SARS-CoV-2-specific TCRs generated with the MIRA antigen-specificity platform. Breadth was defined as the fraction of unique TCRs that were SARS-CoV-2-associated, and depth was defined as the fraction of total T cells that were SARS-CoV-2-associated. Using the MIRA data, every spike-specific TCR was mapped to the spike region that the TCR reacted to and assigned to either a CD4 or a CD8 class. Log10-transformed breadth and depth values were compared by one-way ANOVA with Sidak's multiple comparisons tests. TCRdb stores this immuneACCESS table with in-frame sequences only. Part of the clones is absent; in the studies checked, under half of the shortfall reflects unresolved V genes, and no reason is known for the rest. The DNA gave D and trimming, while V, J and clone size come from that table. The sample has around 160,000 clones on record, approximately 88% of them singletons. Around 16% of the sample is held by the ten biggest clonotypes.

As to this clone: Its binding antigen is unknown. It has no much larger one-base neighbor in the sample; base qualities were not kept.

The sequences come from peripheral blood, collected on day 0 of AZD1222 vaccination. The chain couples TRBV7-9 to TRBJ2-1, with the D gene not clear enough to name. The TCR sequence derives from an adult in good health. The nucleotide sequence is TGTGCCAGCAGCTTTCGCCAGGCGGAGCCCGTAGGTTACAATGAGCAGTTCTTC. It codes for CASSFRQAEPVGYNEQFF.